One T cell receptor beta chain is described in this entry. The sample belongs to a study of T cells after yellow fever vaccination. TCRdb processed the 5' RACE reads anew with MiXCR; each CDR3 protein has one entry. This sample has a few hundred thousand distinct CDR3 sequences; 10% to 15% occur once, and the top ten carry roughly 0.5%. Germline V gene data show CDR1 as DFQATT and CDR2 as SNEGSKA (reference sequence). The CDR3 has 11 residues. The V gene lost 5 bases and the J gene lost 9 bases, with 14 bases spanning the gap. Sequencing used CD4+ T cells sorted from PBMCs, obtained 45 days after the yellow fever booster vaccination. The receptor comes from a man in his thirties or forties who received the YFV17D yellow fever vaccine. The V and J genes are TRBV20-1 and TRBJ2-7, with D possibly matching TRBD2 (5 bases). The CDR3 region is CSAASDWGQYF. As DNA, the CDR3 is TGCAGTGCTGCATCGGACTGGGGGCAGTACTTC.